This TCR beta chain is from a study of blood T cell repertoires in COVID-19. Study-wide context: The cDNA or gDNA used as material had been derived from T cells, B-cell-depleted T cells, or PBMCs.

The CDR3 has 16 residues. Germline V gene sequence: CDR1 SGHRS, CDR2 YFSETQ. Trimming left V 0 bases short and J 9 bases short, with 16 bases between. Clones were read by immunoSEQ multiplex PCR, and TCRdb kept only the in-frame ones, dropping some. The sample records 100,000 to 130,000 clones, 60% to 85% being singletons. Sequenced: peripheral blood. The receptor's source is a man between 65 and 80 years old with acute or convalescent COVID-19. The V and J genes are TRBV5-1 and TRBJ1-6; the D gene is possibly TRBD1 (5 bases). CDR3 bases: TGCGCCAGCAGCTTGGGGTCCAGGGAGGGAAGTTCACCCCTCCACTTT. Its protein is CASSLGSREGSSPLHF. The full variable domain, rest sourced from reference TRBV5-1 and TRBJ1-6, is KAGVTQTPRYLIKTRGQQVTLSCSPISGHRSVSWYQQTPGQGLQFLFEYFSETQRNKGNFPGRFSGRQFSNSRSEMNVSTLELGDSALYLCASSLGSREGSSPLHFGNGTRLTVT.